This TCR beta chain was sequenced during a study of CD8+ T cells in alopecia areata. In this sample, this clone turned up a few times. Mismatch with germline at one junction end may stem from a read error. cDNA reverse transcribed from extracted RNA served as the sequencing template. TCRdb's copy holds only in-frame clones and misses some; the assay was immunoSEQ multiplex PCR. The sample has about 220,000 clones, under 60% seen once. The CDR3 loop spans 16 amino acids. Germline V CDR1 and CDR2: LGHNA, YSLEER. As for treatment: oral pan-JAK inhibitor, 5-10 mg twice daily. The specimen comprised CD4+ T cells sorted from blood, sampled at week 4, from a patient treated with tofacitinib. This clonotype originated in a human donor with alopecia areata. The chain couples TRBV4-3 to TRBJ2-1; a weak D match, TRBD2 (6 bases). CDR3 nucleotides: TGCGCCAGCAGCCAAGCGACTAGACGCTCCGACAATGAGCAGTTCTTC. Translated, it gives CASSQATRRSDNEQFF.